This T cell receptor beta chain was identified during a study of T cell repertoires in cytomegalovirus infection. Overall study: Matching HLA type, along with CMV infection, was indicated by public TCR beta signatures. Study-level findings and limits: There were HLA-C-restricted CMV-specific TCR beta clonotypes dominating the ex vivo response.

The CDR3 contains 14 residues. V shed 5 bases, J shed 5 bases, and the junction held 8 bases outside the gene matches. Worth noting for this clonotype: Its antigen is as yet unknown.

TCRdb passed the reads through MiXCR, listing each CDR3 protein once. The repertoire holds over 100,000 distinct CDR3 sequences, with over 9.5% as singletons. The genes are TRBV12-3 or TRBV12-4 and TRBJ2-5; TRBD1 matches at 7 bases. The origin of this receptor is a human donor in good health (CMV status not recorded). Some clones in this sample may be carry-over from other donors' samples. What was sequenced was PBMCs, sequenced either directly or after in vitro stimulation (not recorded which). The CDR3, as DNA: TGTGCCAGCAGTGCAAGACAGGGTCGGGAGACCCAGTACTTC. It translates to CASSARQGRETQYF.